Listed below are T cell receptor beta chains from one sample, sequenced in a study of technical replicates of blood from a handful of donors. Using immunoSEQ multiplex PCR, the repertoire was profiled, and TCRdb retains in-frame clones only, with some absent. The repertoire holds about 75,000 clones, with approximately 90% as singletons. Input material: PBMCs. These receptors were obtained from a human donor in good health. Some clones in this sample may be carry-over from other donors' samples. Each CDR3 is given with its conserved first and last residue. D genes are given only for firm matches. The size of a clone is reported for some rows only, either as once, few or many, or as a class for expanded clones.

CDR3 length: 15; D gene: NA; J gene: TRBJ1-2; V gene: TRBV2; clone size: NA; CDR3 protein: CASSEQGSVTYGYTF; CDR3 DNA: TGTGCCAGCAGTGAACAGGGCAGCGTAACTTATGGCTACACCTTC
CDR3 length: 12; D gene: NA; J gene: TRBJ1-2; V gene: TRBV7-9; clone size: NA; CDR3 protein: CASSLVANNYTF; CDR3 DNA: TGTGCCAGCAGCTTAGTGGCCAACAACTACACCTTC
CDR3 length: 14; D gene: NA; J gene: TRBJ2-7; V gene: TRBV11-2; clone size: NA; CDR3 protein: CASSLFGGSGEQYF; CDR3 DNA: TGTGCCAGCAGCTTATTTGGAGGGAGCGGCGAGCAGTACTTC
CDR3 length: 14; D gene: TRBD1; J gene: TRBJ1-4; V gene: TRBV2; clone size: few; CDR3 protein: CASSDRGTNEKLFF; CDR3 DNA: TGTGCCAGCAGCGACAGGGGAACTAATGAAAAACTGTTTTTT
CDR3 length: 14; D gene: NA; J gene: TRBJ2-7; V gene: TRBV19; clone size: few; CDR3 protein: CASSAPGLTYEQYF; CDR3 DNA: TGTGCCAGTAGCGCCCCCGGACTTACCTACGAGCAGTACTTC
CDR3 length: 13; D gene: NA; J gene: TRBJ2-5; V gene: TRBV7-9; clone size: NA; CDR3 protein: CASSLAQVETQYF; CDR3 DNA: TGTGCCAGCAGCTTAGCCCAGGTGGAGACCCAGTACTTC
CDR3 length: 13; D gene: NA; J gene: TRBJ2-1; V gene: TRBV6-4; clone size: once; CDR3 protein: CASSERLGGEQFF; CDR3 DNA: TGTGCCAGCAGCGAGCGCCTTGGAGGTGAGCAGTTCTTC
CDR3 length: 14; D gene: NA; J gene: TRBJ1-1; V gene: TRBV15; clone size: NA; CDR3 protein: CATSTAGRSTEAFF; CDR3 DNA: TGTGCCACCAGCACAGCTGGGAGGTCCACTGAAGCTTTCTTT
CDR3 length: 17; D gene: NA; J gene: TRBJ1-5; V gene: TRBV27; clone size: few; CDR3 protein: CASSLSFVTDSNQPQHF; CDR3 DNA: TGTGCCAGCAGTTTATCATTCGTGACAGATAGCAATCAGCCCCAGCATTTT
CDR3 length: 18; D gene: NA; J gene: TRBJ1-4; V gene: TRBV11-2; clone size: NA; CDR3 protein: CASSLPLGRIATNEKLFF; CDR3 DNA: TGTGCCAGCAGCTTACCGCTGGGCAGAATTGCAACTAATGAAAAACTGTTTTTT
CDR3 length: 11; D gene: NA; J gene: TRBJ1-1; V gene: TRBV13; clone size: once; CDR3 protein: CASSKRTEAFF; CDR3 DNA: TGTGCCAGCAGCAAGAGAACTGAAGCTTTCTTT
CDR3 length: 13; D gene: TRBD1; J gene: TRBJ2-7; V gene: TRBV19; clone size: NA; CDR3 protein: CASSLDRGAKQYF; CDR3 DNA: TGTGCCAGTAGTTTGGACAGGGGAGCGAAGCAGTACTTC
CDR3 length: 15; D gene: NA; J gene: TRBJ2-3; V gene: TRBV9; clone size: NA; CDR3 protein: CASSVGGLAGDTQYF; CDR3 DNA: TGTGCCAGCAGCGTAGGAGGTCTAGCTGGAGATACGCAGTATTTT
CDR3 length: 14; D gene: NA; J gene: TRBJ2-5; V gene: TRBV7-9; clone size: NA; CDR3 protein: CASSSAGQQETQYF; CDR3 DNA: TGTGCCAGCAGCTCTGCAGGCCAACAAGAGACCCAGTACTTC
CDR3 length: 14; D gene: NA; J gene: TRBJ1-1; V gene: TRBV21-1; clone size: NA; CDR3 protein: CASSKSEVNTEAFF; CDR3 DNA: TGTGCCAGCAGCAAATCAGAAGTGAACACTGAAGCTTTCTTT
CDR3 length: 15; D gene: TRBD2; J gene: TRBJ2-3; V gene: TRBV7-2; clone size: NA; CDR3 protein: CASTPGLLLSDTQYF; CDR3 DNA: TGTGCCAGCACCCCGGGACTACTTCTTTCGGATACGCAGTATTTT
CDR3 length: 15; D gene: NA; J gene: TRBJ2-1; V gene: TRBV6-5; clone size: NA; CDR3 protein: CASASAYGTYNEQFF; CDR3 DNA: TGTGCCAGTGCTAGCGCCTATGGCACCTACAATGAGCAGTTCTTC
CDR3 length: 14; D gene: TRBD2; J gene: TRBJ2-3; V gene: TRBV5-4; clone size: NA; CDR3 protein: CASSLERGGDTQYF; CDR3 DNA: TGTGCCAGCAGCTTGGAGCGGGGGGGGGATACGCAGTATTTT
CDR3 length: 15; D gene: TRBD1; J gene: TRBJ2-2; V gene: TRBV5-4; clone size: NA; CDR3 protein: CASSADQGAIGELFF; CDR3 DNA: TGTGCCAGCAGCGCGGACCAGGGGGCGATCGGGGAGCTGTTTTTT
CDR3 length: 13; D gene: NA; J gene: TRBJ1-6; V gene: TRBV9; clone size: NA; CDR3 protein: CASSELNNSPLHF; CDR3 DNA: TGTGCCAGCAGCGAGCTGAATAATTCACCCCTCCACTTT
CDR3 length: 13; D gene: NA; J gene: TRBJ2-5; V gene: TRBV18; clone size: NA; CDR3 protein: CASSPRQKETQYF; CDR3 DNA: TGTGCCAGCTCACCGAGACAGAAAGAGACCCAGTACTTC
CDR3 length: 15; D gene: TRBD2; J gene: TRBJ2-7; V gene: TRBV9; clone size: few; CDR3 protein: CASSPTSGSSYEQYF; CDR3 DNA: TGTGCCAGCAGCCCGACTAGCGGGAGCTCCTACGAGCAGTACTTC
CDR3 length: 17; D gene: TRBD2; J gene: TRBJ2-4; V gene: TRBV5-4; clone size: NA; CDR3 protein: CASSSFGTSGGANIQYF; CDR3 DNA: TGTGCCAGCAGCTCCTTCGGGACTAGCGGGGGGGCAAACATTCAGTACTTC
CDR3 length: 14; D gene: TRBD1; J gene: TRBJ1-1; V gene: TRBV19; clone size: NA; CDR3 protein: CASSHRGVFTEAFF; CDR3 DNA: TGTGCCAGTAGTCACAGGGGAGTATTCACTGAAGCTTTCTTT
CDR3 length: 14; D gene: NA; J gene: TRBJ2-7; V gene: TRBV19; clone size: NA; CDR3 protein: CASSSPGVPYEQYF; CDR3 DNA: TGTGCCAGTAGTTCCCCGGGAGTGCCCTACGAGCAGTACTTC
CDR3 length: 15; D gene: NA; J gene: TRBJ1-3; V gene: TRBV6-1; clone size: NA; CDR3 protein: CASSLRRGAGNTIYF; CDR3 DNA: TGTGCCAGCAGTCTCCGGCGGGGGGCGGGAAACACCATATATTTT
CDR3 length: 14; D gene: NA; J gene: TRBJ1-2; V gene: TRBV19; clone size: NA; CDR3 protein: CASSQTGGNYGYTF; CDR3 DNA: TGTGCCAGTAGCCAGACAGGAGGCAACTATGGCTACACCTTC
CDR3 length: 11; D gene: NA; J gene: TRBJ1-1; V gene: TRBV10-3; clone size: NA; CDR3 protein: CAIGEGGKTFF; CDR3 DNA: TGTGCCATTGGGGAGGGGGGGAAAACTTTCTTT
CDR3 length: 15; D gene: TRBD1; J gene: TRBJ1-5; V gene: TRBV10-3; clone size: NA; CDR3 protein: CAISEGQGADQPQHF; CDR3 DNA: TGTGCCATCAGTGAGGGACAGGGGGCGGATCAGCCCCAGCATTTT
CDR3 length: 15; D gene: TRBD1; J gene: TRBJ2-1; V gene: TRBV11-2; clone size: NA; CDR3 protein: CASSQPRDRANEQFF; CDR3 DNA: TGTGCCAGCAGCCAACCGCGGGACAGGGCGAATGAGCAGTTCTTC
CDR3 length: 15; D gene: NA; J gene: TRBJ2-7; V gene: TRBV7-2; clone size: NA; CDR3 protein: CASSTHGTRSYEQYF; CDR3 DNA: TGTGCCAGCAGCACGCACGGTACCCGCTCCTACGAGCAGTACTTC
CDR3 length: 16; D gene: NA; J gene: TRBJ1-6; V gene: TRBV30; clone size: NA; CDR3 protein: CAWSLGQSSYNSPLHF; CDR3 DNA: TGTGCCTGGAGCCTGGGGCAGAGCTCCTATAATTCACCCCTCCACTTT
CDR3 length: 15; D gene: NA; J gene: TRBJ2-1; V gene: TRBV28; clone size: NA; CDR3 protein: CASSGAGASYNEQFF; CDR3 DNA: TGTGCCAGCAGTGGGGCAGGGGCCAGCTACAATGAGCAGTTCTTC
CDR3 length: 16; D gene: NA; J gene: TRBJ1-5; V gene: TRBV7-8; clone size: NA; CDR3 protein: CASSRGTNFGNQPQHF; CDR3 DNA: TGTGCCAGCAGTCGAGGGACAAACTTTGGCAATCAGCCCCAGCATTTT
CDR3 length: 15; D gene: NA; J gene: TRBJ1-1; V gene: TRBV9; clone size: NA; CDR3 protein: CASSKNRAGNTEAFF; CDR3 DNA: TGTGCCAGCAGCAAAAACAGGGCGGGGAACACTGAAGCTTTCTTT
CDR3 length: 14; D gene: NA; J gene: TRBJ2-7; V gene: TRBV13; clone size: NA; CDR3 protein: CASSLEQGSYEQYF; CDR3 DNA: TGTGCCAGCAGCTTAGAACAGGGCTCCTACGAGCAGTACTTC
CDR3 length: 16; D gene: TRBD2; J gene: TRBJ2-1; V gene: TRBV9; clone size: NA; CDR3 protein: CASSVGVGGGVFEQFF; CDR3 DNA: TGTGCCAGCAGCGTAGGGGTTGGCGGGGGGGTCTTTGAGCAGTTCTTC
CDR3 length: 15; D gene: NA; J gene: TRBJ2-3; V gene: TRBV2; clone size: NA; CDR3 protein: CASRVPSVSTDTQYF; CDR3 DNA: TGTGCCAGCCGGGTCCCCAGCGTTAGCACAGATACGCAGTATTTT
CDR3 length: 14; D gene: NA; J gene: TRBJ1-4; V gene: TRBV5-4; clone size: NA; CDR3 protein: CASSLKQGNEKLFF; CDR3 DNA: TGTGCCAGCAGCTTGAAACAGGGAAATGAAAAACTGTTTTTT
CDR3 length: 12; D gene: NA; J gene: TRBJ2-7; V gene: TRBV2; clone size: once; CDR3 protein: CASRQGSYEQYF; CDR3 DNA: TGTGCCAGCAGACAGGGCTCCTACGAGCAGTACTTC
CDR3 length: 13; D gene: NA; J gene: TRBJ2-3; V gene: TRBV7-9; clone size: NA; CDR3 protein: CASSPPRGDTQYF; CDR3 DNA: TGTGCCAGCAGCCCCCCAAGAGGGGATACGCAGTATTTT
CDR3 length: 12; D gene: NA; J gene: TRBJ2-7; V gene: TRBV25-1; clone size: NA; CDR3 protein: CASRVSYNEQYF; CDR3 DNA: TGTGCCAGCAGAGTTTCTTACAACGAGCAGTACTTC
CDR3 length: 19; D gene: TRBD2; J gene: TRBJ2-1; V gene: TRBV7-6; clone size: NA; CDR3 protein: CASSLDASGGSTSYNEQFF; CDR3 DNA: TGTGCCAGCAGCTTAGATGCTAGCGGGGGATCTACATCGTACAATGAGCAGTTCTTC
CDR3 length: 14; D gene: NA; J gene: TRBJ1-1; V gene: TRBV25-1; clone size: NA; CDR3 protein: CASSEPTRSTEAFF; CDR3 DNA: TGTGCCAGCAGTGAACCAACCCGCAGCACTGAAGCTTTCTTT
CDR3 length: 12; D gene: NA; J gene: TRBJ2-3; V gene: TRBV5-1; clone size: NA; CDR3 protein: CASRSGTDTQYF; CDR3 DNA: TGCGCCAGCAGATCAGGAACAGATACGCAGTATTTT
CDR3 length: 16; D gene: TRBD2; J gene: TRBJ2-5; V gene: TRBV5-3; clone size: NA; CDR3 protein: CARSTGLAGGQETQYF; CDR3 DNA: TGTGCCAGAAGCACCGGACTAGCGGGGGGTCAAGAGACCCAGTACTTC
CDR3 length: 15; D gene: TRBD2; J gene: TRBJ2-1; V gene: TRBV19; clone size: NA; CDR3 protein: CASSLLAGGHNEQFF; CDR3 DNA: TGTGCCAGTAGTCTACTAGCGGGAGGCCACAATGAGCAGTTCTTC
CDR3 length: 14; D gene: TRBD2; J gene: TRBJ2-7; V gene: TRBV7-3; clone size: NA; CDR3 protein: CASSRTSGAYEQYF; CDR3 DNA: TGTGCCAGCAGCCGAACTAGCGGGGCCTACGAGCAGTACTTC